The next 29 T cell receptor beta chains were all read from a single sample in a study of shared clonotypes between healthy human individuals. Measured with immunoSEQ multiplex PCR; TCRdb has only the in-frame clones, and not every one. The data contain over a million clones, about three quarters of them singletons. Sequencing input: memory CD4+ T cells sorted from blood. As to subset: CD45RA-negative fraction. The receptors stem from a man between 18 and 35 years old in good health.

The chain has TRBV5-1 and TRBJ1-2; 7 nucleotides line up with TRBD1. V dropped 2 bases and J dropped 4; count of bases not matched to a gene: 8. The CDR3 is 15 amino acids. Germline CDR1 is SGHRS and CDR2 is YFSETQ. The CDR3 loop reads CASSFGTVGLYGYTF. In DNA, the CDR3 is TGCGCCAGCAGCTTTGGGACAGTGGGTCTCTATGGCTACACCTTC.

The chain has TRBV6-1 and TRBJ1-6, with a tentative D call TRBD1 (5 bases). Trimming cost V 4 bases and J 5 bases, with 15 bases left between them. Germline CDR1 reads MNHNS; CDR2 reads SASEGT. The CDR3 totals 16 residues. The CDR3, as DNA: TGTGCCAGCAGTGCCCCGATGGGGGGGAATAATTCACCCCTCCACTTT. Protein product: CASSAPMGGNNSPLHF.

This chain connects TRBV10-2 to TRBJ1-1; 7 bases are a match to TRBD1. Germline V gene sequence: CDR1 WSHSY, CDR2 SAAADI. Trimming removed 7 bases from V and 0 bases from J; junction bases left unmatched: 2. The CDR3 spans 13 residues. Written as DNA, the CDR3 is TGCGCCAGCACAAGGGGGCTGAACACTGAAGCTTTCTTT. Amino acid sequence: CASTRGLNTEAFF.

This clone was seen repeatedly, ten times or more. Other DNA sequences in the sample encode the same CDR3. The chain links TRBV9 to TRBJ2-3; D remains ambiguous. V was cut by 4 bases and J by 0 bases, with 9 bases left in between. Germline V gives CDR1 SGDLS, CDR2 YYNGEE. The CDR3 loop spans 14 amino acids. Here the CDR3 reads CASSPQTSTDTQYF. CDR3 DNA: TGTGCCAGCAGCCCTCAGACTAGCACAGATACGCAGTATTTT.

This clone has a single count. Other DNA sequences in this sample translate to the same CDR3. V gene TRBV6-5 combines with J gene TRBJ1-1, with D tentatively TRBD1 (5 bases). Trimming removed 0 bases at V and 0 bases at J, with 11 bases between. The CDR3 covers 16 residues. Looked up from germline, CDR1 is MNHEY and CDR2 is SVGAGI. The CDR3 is CASSYSQGPLNTEAFF. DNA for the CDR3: TGTGCCAGCAGTTACTCGCAGGGACCGTTGAACACTGAAGCTTTCTTT.

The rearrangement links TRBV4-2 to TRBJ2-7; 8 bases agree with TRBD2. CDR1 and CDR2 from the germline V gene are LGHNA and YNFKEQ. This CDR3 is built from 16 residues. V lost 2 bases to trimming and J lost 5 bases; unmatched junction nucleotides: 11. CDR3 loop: CASSQTPGGAFHEQYF. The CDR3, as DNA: TGTGCCAGCAGCCAAACCCCCGGGGGGGCTTTCCACGAGCAGTACTTC.

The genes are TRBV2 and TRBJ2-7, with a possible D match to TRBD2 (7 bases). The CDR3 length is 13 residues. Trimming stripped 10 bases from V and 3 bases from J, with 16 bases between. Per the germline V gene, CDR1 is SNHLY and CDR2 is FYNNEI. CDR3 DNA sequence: TGTGCCACCTCGCCGGGGGGCCTCTACGAGCAGTACTTC. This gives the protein CATSPGGLYEQYF.

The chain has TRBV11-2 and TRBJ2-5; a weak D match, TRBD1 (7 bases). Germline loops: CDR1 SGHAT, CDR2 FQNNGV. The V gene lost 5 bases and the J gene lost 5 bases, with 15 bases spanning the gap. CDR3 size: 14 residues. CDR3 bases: TGTGCCAGCAGCGCCGCAGGGGGGACGGAGACCCAGTACTTC. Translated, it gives CASSAAGGTETQYF.

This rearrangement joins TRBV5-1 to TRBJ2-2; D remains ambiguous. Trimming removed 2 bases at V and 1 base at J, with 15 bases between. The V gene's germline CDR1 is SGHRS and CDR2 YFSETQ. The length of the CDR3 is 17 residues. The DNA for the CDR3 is TGCGCCAGCAGCTTAGGCGGTGGTCGACAGAACACCGGGGAGCTGTTTTTT. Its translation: CASSLGGGRQNTGELFF. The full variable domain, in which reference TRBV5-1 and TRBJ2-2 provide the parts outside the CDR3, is KAGVTQTPRYLIKTRGQQVTLSCSPISGHRSVSWYQQTPGQGLQFLFEYFSETQRNKGNFPGRFSGRQFSNSRSEMNVSTLELGDSALYLCASSLGGGRQNTGELFFGEGSRLTVL.

The CDR3, as DNA: TGTGCCAGCAGACTACAAGACCTAGCCAAAAACATTCAGTACTTC. This gives the protein CASRLQDLAKNIQYF. The chain uses TRBV6-6 and TRBJ2-4; D gene uncertain. The CDR3 has 15 residues. The germline V gene has CDR1 MNHNY and CDR2 SVGAGI (reference sequence). The V end lost 6 bases, the J end lost 0 bases, and 12 bases lay between the germline ends.

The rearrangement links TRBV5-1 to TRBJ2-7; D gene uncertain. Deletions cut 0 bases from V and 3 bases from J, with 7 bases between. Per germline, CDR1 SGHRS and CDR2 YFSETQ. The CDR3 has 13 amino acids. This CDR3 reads CASSLGLHYEQYF. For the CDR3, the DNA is TGCGCCAGCAGCTTGGGGCTTCACTACGAGCAGTACTTC.

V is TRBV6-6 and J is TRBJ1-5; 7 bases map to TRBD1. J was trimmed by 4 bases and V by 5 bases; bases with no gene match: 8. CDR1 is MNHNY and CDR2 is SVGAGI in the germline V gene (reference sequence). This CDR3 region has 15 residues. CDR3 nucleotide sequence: TGTGCCAGCAGTCTGACCGGACAGGAGAATCAGCCCCAGCATTTT. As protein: CASSLTGQENQPQHF.

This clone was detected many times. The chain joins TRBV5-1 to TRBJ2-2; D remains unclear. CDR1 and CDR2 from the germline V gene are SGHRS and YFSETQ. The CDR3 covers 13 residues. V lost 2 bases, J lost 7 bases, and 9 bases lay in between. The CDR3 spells CASSLRSGGELFF. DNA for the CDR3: TGCGCCAGCAGCTTAAGGAGTGGCGGGGAGCTGTTTTTT.

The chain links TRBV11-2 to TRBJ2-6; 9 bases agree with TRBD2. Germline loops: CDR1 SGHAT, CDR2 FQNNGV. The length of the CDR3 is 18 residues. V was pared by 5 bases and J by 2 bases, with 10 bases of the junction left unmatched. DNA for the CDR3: TGTGCCAGCAGCCAACCGGGACTAGCTGGTGCTGGGGCCAACGTCCTGACTTTC. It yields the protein CASSQPGLAGAGANVLTF.

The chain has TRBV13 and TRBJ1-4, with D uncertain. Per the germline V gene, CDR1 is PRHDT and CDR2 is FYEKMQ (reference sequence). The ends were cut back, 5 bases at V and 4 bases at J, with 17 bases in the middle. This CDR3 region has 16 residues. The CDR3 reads CASSPPRSGGNEKLFF. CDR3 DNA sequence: TGTGCCAGCAGCCCCCCAAGATCCGGCGGTAATGAAAAACTGTTTTTT. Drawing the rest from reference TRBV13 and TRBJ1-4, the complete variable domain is AAGVIQSPRHLIKEKRETATLKCYPIPRHDTVYWYQQGPGQDPQFLISFYEKMQSDKGSIPDRFSAQQFSDYHSELNMSSLELGDSALYFCASSPPRSGGNEKLFFGSGTQLSVL.

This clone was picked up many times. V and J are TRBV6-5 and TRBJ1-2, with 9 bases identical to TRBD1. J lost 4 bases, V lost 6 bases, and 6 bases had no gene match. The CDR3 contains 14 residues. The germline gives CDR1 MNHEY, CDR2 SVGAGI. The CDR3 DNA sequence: TGTGCCAGCAGAGCGACAGGGGGGTTCTATGGCTACACCTTC. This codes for CASRATGGFYGYTF.

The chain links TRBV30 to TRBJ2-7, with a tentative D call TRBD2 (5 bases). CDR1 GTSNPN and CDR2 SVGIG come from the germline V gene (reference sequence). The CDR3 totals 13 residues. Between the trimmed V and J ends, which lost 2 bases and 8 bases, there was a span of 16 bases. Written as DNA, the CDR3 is TGTGCCTGGAGTCCGGGCGGGCGGGCGAAGCAGTACTTC. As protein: CAWSPGGRAKQYF.

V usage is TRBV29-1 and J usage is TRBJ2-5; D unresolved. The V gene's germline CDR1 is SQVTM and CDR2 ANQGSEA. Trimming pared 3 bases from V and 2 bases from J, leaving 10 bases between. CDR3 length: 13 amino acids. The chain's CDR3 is CSVDVRIQETQYF. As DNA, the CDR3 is TGCAGCGTTGACGTAAGGATTCAAGAGACCCAGTACTTC.

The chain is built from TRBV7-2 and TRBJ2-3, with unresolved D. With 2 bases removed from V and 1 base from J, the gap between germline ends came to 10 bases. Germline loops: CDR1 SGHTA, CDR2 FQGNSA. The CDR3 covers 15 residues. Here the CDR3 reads CASSLRWDRTDTQYF. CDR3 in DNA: TGTGCCAGCAGCTTAAGGTGGGATCGCACAGATACGCAGTATTTT.

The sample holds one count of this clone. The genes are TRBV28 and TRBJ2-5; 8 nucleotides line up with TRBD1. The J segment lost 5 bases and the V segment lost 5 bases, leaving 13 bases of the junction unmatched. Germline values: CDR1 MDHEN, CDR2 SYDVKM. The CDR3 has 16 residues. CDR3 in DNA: TGTGCCAGCAGTGGGTTAGGACAGGGAATAGTGGAGACCCAGTACTTC. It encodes CASSGLGQGIVETQYF. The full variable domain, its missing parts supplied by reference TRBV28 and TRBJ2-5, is DVKVTQSSRYLVKRTGEKVFLECVQDMDHENMFWYRQDPGLGLRLIYFSYDVKMKEKGDIPEGYSVSREKKERFSLILESASTNQTSMYLCASSGLGQGIVETQYFGPGTRLLVL.

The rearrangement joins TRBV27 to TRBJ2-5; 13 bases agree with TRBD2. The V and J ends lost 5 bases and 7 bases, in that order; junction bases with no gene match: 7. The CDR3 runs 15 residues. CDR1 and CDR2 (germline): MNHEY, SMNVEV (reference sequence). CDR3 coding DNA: TGTGCCAGCAGTCCCCGCGGACTAGCGGGAGCGACCCAGTACTTC. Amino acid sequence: CASSPRGLAGATQYF.

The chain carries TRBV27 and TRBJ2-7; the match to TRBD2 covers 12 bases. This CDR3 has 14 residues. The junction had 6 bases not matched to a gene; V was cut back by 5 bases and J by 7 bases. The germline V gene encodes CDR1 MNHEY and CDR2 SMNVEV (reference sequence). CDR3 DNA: TGTGCCAGCAGTAACGGACTAGCGGGACTAGAGCAGTACTTC. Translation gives CASSNGLAGLEQYF.

CDR3 region: CASSEWAVNSNQPQHF. Here the CDR3 DNA reads TGTGCCAGCAGTGAATGGGCAGTTAATAGCAATCAGCCCCAGCATTTT. The chain is built from TRBV6-1 and TRBJ1-5; D uncertain. Germline-derived CDR1 and CDR2 are MNHNS and SASEGT. The CDR3 spans 16 residues. V lost 2 bases and J lost 0, with 11 bases in between.

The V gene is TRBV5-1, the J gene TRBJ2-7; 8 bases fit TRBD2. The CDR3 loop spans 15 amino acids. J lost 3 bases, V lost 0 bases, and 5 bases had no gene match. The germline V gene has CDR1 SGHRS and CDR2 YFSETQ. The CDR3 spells CASSLGLAIGYEQYF. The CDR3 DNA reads TGCGCCAGCAGCTTGGGACTAGCGATAGGCTACGAGCAGTACTTC.

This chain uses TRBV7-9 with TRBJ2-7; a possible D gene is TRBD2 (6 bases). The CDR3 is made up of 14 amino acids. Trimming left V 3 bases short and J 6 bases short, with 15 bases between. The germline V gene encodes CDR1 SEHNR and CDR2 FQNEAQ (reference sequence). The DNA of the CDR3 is TGTGCCAGCAGCTTTCAGGTCCTGGGGGGCGAGCAGTACTTC. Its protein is CASSFQVLGGEQYF.

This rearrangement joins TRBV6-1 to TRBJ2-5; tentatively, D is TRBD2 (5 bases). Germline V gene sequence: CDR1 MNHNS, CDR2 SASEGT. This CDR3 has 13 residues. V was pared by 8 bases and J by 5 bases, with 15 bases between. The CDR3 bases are TGTGCCAGCCGTCGAGGAGCGGTGGAGACCCAGTACTTC. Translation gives CASRRGAVETQYF.

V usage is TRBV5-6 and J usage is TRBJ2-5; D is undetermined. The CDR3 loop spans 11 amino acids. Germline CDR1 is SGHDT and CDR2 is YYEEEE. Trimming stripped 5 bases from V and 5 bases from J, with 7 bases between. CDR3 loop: CASREIETQYF. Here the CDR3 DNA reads TGTGCCAGCAGGGAGATCGAGACCCAGTACTTC.

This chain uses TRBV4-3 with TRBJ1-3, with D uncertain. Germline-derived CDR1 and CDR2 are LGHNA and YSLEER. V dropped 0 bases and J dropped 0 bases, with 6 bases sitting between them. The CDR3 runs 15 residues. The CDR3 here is CASSQEPFSGNTIYF. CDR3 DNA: TGCGCCAGCAGCCAAGAGCCTTTCTCTGGAAACACCATATATTTT.

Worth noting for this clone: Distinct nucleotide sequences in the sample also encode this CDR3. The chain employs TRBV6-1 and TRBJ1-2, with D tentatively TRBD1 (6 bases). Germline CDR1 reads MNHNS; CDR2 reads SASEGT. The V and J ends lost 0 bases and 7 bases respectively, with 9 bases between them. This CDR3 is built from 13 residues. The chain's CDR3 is CASSEARGAGYTF. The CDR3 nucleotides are TGTGCCAGCAGTGAAGCTCGGGGGGCTGGCTACACCTTC.